The clone carrying this T cell receptor (beta chain) was detected ten times or more. The antigen is undetermined. The sample comes from a study of T-cell reconstitution after alpha-beta-depleted transplantation in children. Whole-study findings and limits: It was reported that alpha-beta T cells came from several hundred expanded graft clones (about two months after transplant).

TCRbeta library construction was performed incorporating unique molecular identifiers. MiXCR was run by TCRdb on the PCR reads, yielding one entry per CDR3 protein. The sample lists just under 250,000 distinct CDR3 sequences, roughly 23% seen once, with over 2.5% in the top ten. The germline V and J ends were trimmed by 8 bases and 1 base, with 11 bases remaining between them. The CDR3 has 13 residues. Germline V gene sequence: CDR1 SGHVS, CDR2 FNYEAQ. This chain joins TRBV7-6 and TRBJ1-1; D call uncertain. The sequencing here drew on PBMCs, taken before TCRalphabeta/CD19-depleted stem cell transplant. The origin of this receptor is a girl aged 2 to 9 with Fanconi anemia, due to receive a stem cell transplant. The CDR3 nucleotides are TGTGCCAGCGCCTGGGCCAGGAACACTGAAGCTTTCTTT. Residues: CASAWARNTEAFF.